Below are 3 T cell receptor beta chains sequenced from a single sample in a study of blood T cells in healthy people across ages. Together with a sample-barcoded 5' primer, a J-beta primer mix was included in a second PCR lasting roughly 6 to 12 cycles. A single record per CDR3 protein comes from TCRdb applying MiXCR to the 5' RACE reads. The repertoire holds roughly 800,000 distinct CDR3 sequences, with 20% to 25% as singletons. These data are also associated with another study on T cells of mothers and their children.

The sample comprised blood. Receptors originate from a boy aged 10-17 years in good health.

This clonotype was seen a few times. The gene calls are TRBV7-6 and TRBJ2-1; 16 bases map to TRBD2. Unmatched junction bases numbered 8, after V lost 5 bases and J lost 7 bases. Germline V CDR1 and CDR2: SGHVS, FNYEAQ. The CDR3 contains 17 residues. CDR3 sequence (DNA): TGTGCCAGCAGCATGGGACTAGCGGGGGGGCTTCATAATGAGCAGTTCTTC. Protein product: CASSMGLAGGLHNEQFF.

This clonotype showed up just a few times. The chain uses TRBV29-1 and TRBJ2-5; 7 positions agree with TRBD1. The end of the DNA aligns better with TRBJ2-7, so the J call may be wrong. This CDR3 comprises 14 residues. CDR1 and CDR2 (germline): SQVTM, ANQGSEA. The CDR3 reads CSVELTGTPYEQYF. The CDR3 nucleotides read TGCAGCGTTGAGCTGACAGGGACCCCCTACGAGCAGTACTTC.

This clonotype was counted ten times or more. This chain connects TRBV5-6 to TRBJ2-5; D may be TRBD1 (6 bases). This CDR3 region has 14 residues. Germline V gene lookup returns CDR1 SGHDT and CDR2 YYEEEE. The V end was cut by 2 bases, the J end by 5 bases, with 13 bases between. CDR3 in amino acids: CASSLSGAGETQYF. Written as DNA, the CDR3 is TGTGCCAGCAGCTTATCAGGGGCTGGGGAGACCCAGTACTTC.